Below, 5 T cell receptor beta chains from the same sample are listed, as sequenced in a study of graft-versus-host responses after intestinal transplantation. Sequencing was performed with immunoSEQ multiplex PCR; in TCRdb, only in-frame clones are kept and a portion is missing. The data hold some 13,000 clones, with around a third observed a single time. Sample: alloreactive CD4+ T cells from a mixed lymphocyte reaction culture, taken before intestinal transplant. The subset is: CFSE-low proliferating T cells sorted from roughly 6-day pre-transplant mixed lymphocyte reaction (GvH or HvG direction). All receptors come from a human patient who received an intestinal transplant.

The chain recombines TRBV5-1 with TRBJ1-1; D is ambiguous. This CDR3 is 15 amino acids long. The ends were cut back, 0 bases at V and 3 bases at J, with 12 bases in the middle. In germline, CDR1 is SGHRS, CDR2 YFSETQ. CDR3 bases: TGCGCCAGCAGCTTGGGGCGTGGTTGGGACACTGAAGCTTTCTTT. Protein sequence: CASSLGRGWDTEAFF.

This clone is deemed medium-sized. The rearrangement uses TRBV9 and TRBJ1-3, with TRBD1 as a possible D gene (6 bases). The CDR3 sequence is 16 residues long. Trimming left V 5 bases short and J 2 bases short, with 17 bases between. Germline values: CDR1 SGDLS, CDR2 YYNGEE. Written as DNA, the CDR3 is TGTGCCAGCAGTCTTACCGGGACAAGAACTGGAAACACCATATATTTT. Its translation: CASSLTGTRTGNTIYF.

This clone was observed a handful of times. This chain links TRBV29-1 with TRBJ1-2; D gene uncertain. The CDR3 consists of 13 residues. Germline CDR1 and CDR2: SQVTM and ANQGSEA. The CDR3 protein is CSSGEGNNYGYTF. The CDR3 coding sequence is TGCAGTAGTGGGGAGGGAAATAACTATGGCTACACCTTC.

This clone was counted between two and nine times. J is TRBJ1-1 and V is TRBV19, with D tentatively TRBD1 (5 bases). V gave up 0 bases and J gave up 11 bases, with 16 bases separating them. Germline V gene lookup returns CDR1 LNHDA and CDR2 SQIVND (reference sequence). CDR3 length: 14 residues. CDR3 sequence (DNA): TGTGCCAGTAGTATAGATGGGGCGGGCTCCGGGGCTTTCTTT. Translating gives CASSIDGAGSGAFF.

As concerns this clone: A read error may explain this, as a much larger clone is one base away. The chain is built from TRBV6-1 and TRBJ1-2, with D tentatively TRBD1 (5 bases). The CDR3 is 12 residues long. Trimming removed 6 bases from V and 9 bases from J, with 14 bases in between. The germline V gene encodes CDR1 MNHNS and CDR2 SASEGT. CDR3 residues: CASRPQGFCYTF. Written as DNA, the CDR3 is TGTGCCAGCAGGCCTCAGGGATTTTGCTACACCTTC.